Below are 4 T cell receptor beta chains sequenced from a single sample in a study of early T cells in non-severe SARS-CoV-2 infection. A single record per CDR3 protein comes from TCRdb applying MiXCR to the 5' RACE reads. The data hold more than 55,000 distinct CDR3 sequences, with 8.5% to 10% observed a single time. Input material: whole blood. The source is an adult who was a healthcare worker with PCR-confirmed SARS-CoV-2 infection or an uninfected control (not recorded which).

V and J are TRBV14 and TRBJ2-4; no firm D call. The CDR3 extends over 14 amino acids. The ends were cut back, 3 bases at V and 0 bases at J, with 6 bases in the middle. Germline V CDR1 and CDR2: SGHDN, FVKESK. In DNA form, the CDR3 reads TGTGCCAGCAGCCATTTGGTAGCCAAAAACATTCAGTACTTC. Amino acids: CASSHLVAKNIQYF.

This clonotype was found a few times. The J gene is TRBJ2-5, the V gene TRBV6-6, with TRBD2 identical over 12 bases. Germline CDR1 is MNHNY and CDR2 is SVGAGI (reference sequence). The CDR3 sequence is 15 residues long. The V segment lost 7 bases and the J segment 4 bases; nucleotides outside the gene matches: 7. CDR3: CASTPGLAGRETQYF. Here the CDR3 DNA reads TGTGCCAGCACCCCTGGACTAGCGGGACGAGAGACCCAGTACTTC.

The chain combines TRBV6-1 with TRBJ1-6, with 9 bases that match TRBD1. The ends lost 6 bases at V and 7 bases at J; junction bases unmatched: 7. CDR1 is MNHNS and CDR2 is SASEGT in the germline V gene. The CDR3 length is 15 residues. CDR3 amino acids: CASRAQTGGNSPLHF. The CDR3 nucleotides read TGTGCCAGCAGGGCACAGACAGGGGGGAATTCACCCCTCCACTTT.

This clonotype was counted only a few times. The V and J genes are TRBV27 and TRBJ2-7, with D possibly TRBD2 on 5 matching bases. In germline, CDR1 is MNHEY, CDR2 SMNVEV (reference sequence). The CDR3 runs 14 residues. V shed 10 bases and J shed 0 bases, with 16 bases lying between them. In DNA form, the CDR3 reads TGTGCCACCCAGGCGGGCAGTGTCTCCTACGAGCAGTACTTC. This encodes CATQAGSVSYEQYF.